Following are 8 T cell receptor beta chains from one sample sequenced in a study of T-cell memory formation after mild COVID-19. TCRdb re-derived calls from the 5' RACE reads in MiXCR, one entry per CDR3 protein. Counted here are some 260,000 distinct CDR3 sequences, over 15% occurring once; the ten biggest clones make up around 3.8%. The sample consisted of PBMCs or a T cell subset sorted from them (not recorded which). These receptors came from a man between 18 and 35 years old who had mild COVID-19 (a few samples of this study predate the infection). Cell type and time point are not known.

V gene TRBV5-1 combines with J gene TRBJ2-5; D uncertain. CDR1 is SGHRS, CDR2 YFSETQ, per germline. Trimming stripped 0 bases from V and 3 bases from J, with 9 bases between. The CDR3 spans 14 residues. The CDR3 nucleotides are TGCGCCAGCAGCTTGGGAGCCACGGAAGAGACCCAGTACTTC. Its protein is CASSLGATEETQYF.

The gene calls are TRBV4-1 and TRBJ1-5; D is unclear. Germline CDR1 is MGHRA and CDR2 is YSYEKL. This CDR3 is 14 amino acids long. V shed 2 bases and J shed 7 bases, with 12 bases lying between them. This CDR3 is CASSQLTRTQPQHF. The CDR3 coding sequence is TGCGCCAGCAGCCAACTCACCCGTACGCAGCCCCAGCATTTT.

This clonotype was counted between two and nine times. The chain joins TRBV20-1 to TRBJ1-6; D may be TRBD1 (5 bases). The CDR3 totals 14 residues. CDR1 DFQATT and CDR2 SNEGSKA come from the germline V gene (reference sequence). V shed 1 base and J shed 8 bases, with 12 bases lying between them. The DNA of the CDR3 is TGCAGTGCTAGAGTCGGGGCCAGGGATTCACCCCTCCACTTT. Its translation is CSARVGARDSPLHF.

This clonotype appeared a few times. V usage is TRBV6-2 or TRBV6-3 and J usage is TRBJ2-7; 7 nucleotides align to TRBD2. The ends lost 8 bases at V and 2 bases at J; junction bases unmatched: 6. The CDR3 consists of 13 residues. Germline lookup yields CDR1 MNHEY and CDR2 SVGEGT. The CDR3: CASQYAGAYEQYV. CDR3 nucleotides: TGTGCCAGCCAATACGCGGGGGCCTACGAGCAGTACGTC.

J is TRBJ1-1 and V is TRBV12-3 or TRBV12-4; 9 nucleotides align to TRBD1. The CDR3 runs to 16 residues. The V and J ends lost 2 bases and 4 bases, in that order; junction bases with no gene match: 8. In DNA, the CDR3 is TGTGCCAGCAGTTTATACCGGGACAGGGTGGGCACTGAAGCTTTCTTT. Amino acid sequence: CASSLYRDRVGTEAFF.

There are many counts of this clonotype. This chain joins TRBV6-5 and TRBJ2-5, with 11 bases matching TRBD2. The junction had 5 bases not matched to a gene; V was cut back by 3 bases and J by 2 bases. Germline assignment: CDR1 MNHEY and CDR2 SVGAGI. The CDR3 length is 16 residues. The CDR3 spells CASSYGASGGQETQYF. CDR3 in DNA: TGTGCCAGCAGTTATGGGGCTAGCGGGGGGCAAGAGACCCAGTACTTC.

The chain combines TRBV11-2 with TRBJ2-7; TRBD2 agrees at 8 bases. V lost 0 bases, J lost 6 bases, and 7 bases stayed unmatched. The CDR3 totals 15 residues. The germline CDR1 and CDR2 sequences are SGHAT and FQNNGV. The CDR3 nucleotides read TGTGCCAGCAGCTTAGATTCCAGCGGGGGATCCGAGCAGTACTTC. It is translated as CASSLDSSGGSEQYF.

V usage is TRBV9 and J usage is TRBJ2-3; the D gene could be TRBD1 or TRBD2 (6 bases each). Germline CDR1 SGDLS, CDR2 YYNGEE. The CDR3 is 15 residues long. Trimming took off 0 bases at V and 3 bases at J, with 11 bases between the two ends. CDR3 in amino acids: CASSVEAGTTDTQYF. The CDR3, as DNA: TGTGCCAGCAGCGTAGAGGCGGGGACAACAGATACGCAGTATTTT.